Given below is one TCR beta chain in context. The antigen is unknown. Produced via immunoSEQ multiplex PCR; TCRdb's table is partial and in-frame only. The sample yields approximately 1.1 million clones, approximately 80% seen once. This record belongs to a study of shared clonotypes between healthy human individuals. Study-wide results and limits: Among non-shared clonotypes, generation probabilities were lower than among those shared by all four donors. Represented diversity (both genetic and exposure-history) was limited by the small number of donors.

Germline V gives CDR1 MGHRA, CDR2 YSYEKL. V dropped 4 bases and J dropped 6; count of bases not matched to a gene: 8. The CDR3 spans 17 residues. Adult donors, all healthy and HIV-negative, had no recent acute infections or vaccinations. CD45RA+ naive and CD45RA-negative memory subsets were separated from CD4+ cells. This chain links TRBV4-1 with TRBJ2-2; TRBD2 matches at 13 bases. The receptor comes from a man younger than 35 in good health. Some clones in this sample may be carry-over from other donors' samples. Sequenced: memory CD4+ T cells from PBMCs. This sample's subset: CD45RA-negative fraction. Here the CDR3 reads CASSLPPGLAGPGELFF. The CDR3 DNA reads TGCGCCAGCAGCCTACCCCCGGGACTAGCGGGACCCGGGGAGCTGTTTTTT.